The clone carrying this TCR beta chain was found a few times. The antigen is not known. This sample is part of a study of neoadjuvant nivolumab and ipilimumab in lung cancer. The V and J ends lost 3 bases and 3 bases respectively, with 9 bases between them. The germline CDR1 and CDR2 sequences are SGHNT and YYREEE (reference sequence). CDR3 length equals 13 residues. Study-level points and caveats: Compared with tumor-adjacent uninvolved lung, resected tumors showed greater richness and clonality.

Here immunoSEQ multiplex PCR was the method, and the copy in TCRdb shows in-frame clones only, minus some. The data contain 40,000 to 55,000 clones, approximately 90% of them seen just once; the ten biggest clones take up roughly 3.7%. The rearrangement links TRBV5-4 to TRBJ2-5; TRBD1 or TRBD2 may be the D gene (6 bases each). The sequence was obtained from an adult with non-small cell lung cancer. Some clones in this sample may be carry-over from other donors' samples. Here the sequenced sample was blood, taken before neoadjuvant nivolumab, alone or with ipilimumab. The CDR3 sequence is CASSWRGEETQYF. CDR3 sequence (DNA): TGTGCCAGCAGCTGGAGGGGGGAAGAGACCCAGTACTTC. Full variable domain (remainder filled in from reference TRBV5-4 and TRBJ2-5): ETGVTQSPTHLIKTRGQQVTLRCSSQSGHNTVSWYQQALGQGPQFIFQYYREEENGRGNFPPRFSGLQFPNYSSELNVNALELDDSALYLCASSWRGEETQYFGPGTRLLVL.